This TCR beta chain was captured by sequencing in a study of blood T cell repertoires in COVID-19 (dated by TCRdb to 2020 to 2022). General notes on the study: Collaborator samples came from the United States, Italy and Spain and covered acute and convalescent phases of COVID-19. The prospective study material was composed of cDNA or gDNA derived from T cells, B-cell-depleted T cells, or PBMCs. The dataset comprised deeply sampled blood TCRbeta repertoires from subjects exposed to, actively infected with, or recovered from COVID-19. A freely available public database, intended as a resource for researchers studying the immune response to SARS-CoV-2, is where the repertoires were released. The samples were drawn from the first 160 participants of the ongoing ImmuneRACE study and from 950 to 1,500 subjects provided by 6 global collaborators. The sample metadata nearly always contained a de-identified subject ID, COVID-19 status, age in years and sex. Where HLA class I and class II types were available, the types were taken from metadata supplied by the sample provider, not from assay-based typing.

TCRbeta CDR3 regions were amplified from genomic DNA by means of the immunoSEQ Assay, a bias-controlled multiplex PCR. Turning to the authors' computational methods: The number of nucleated cells in each sample was estimated by amplification of reference gene primers within the assay. To quantify the absolute abundance of each unique TCRbeta CDR3 rearrangement, sequence reads were collapsed and filtered. For each sample, productive Simpson clonality was calculated by taking the square root of Simpson's diversity index across productive rearrangements. TCRdb stores this immuneACCESS table with in-frame sequences only. Part of the clones is absent; in the studies checked, under half of the shortfall reflects unresolved V genes, and no reason is known for the rest. That table supplies the V and J calls and clone size; D and trimming were determined from the DNA. For this sample the table gives hundreds of thousands of clones, of which 70% to 90% were detected only once. Approximately 1.3% of the sample is taken by the ten largest.

Remarks on this clone: The antigen it binds to is not known. Base qualities were left out, and no much larger clone turns up one base away.

Each collaborating institution followed its own protocols to collect whole blood in K2EDTA tubes. For TCRbeta analysis, collaborators shipped samples in one of three forms: frozen whole blood, isolated PBMCs, or DNA extracted from either of those sample types. Overall study results and their limits: The amount of clinical and demographic metadata varied by source and participant and was provided uncurated.

CDR1 and CDR2, per the germline V gene, are SGHVS and FNYEAQ. The CDR3 holds 14 amino acids from the cysteine to the phenylalanine. Only the CDR3 part of the read is kept: 42 bases, read in frame from the first base. Relative to germline, V is 3 bases shorter and J is 3 bases shorter, with 9 bases between their ends. The sequence joins TRBV7-6 to TRBJ2-1; 6 matching bases give a weak D call of TRBD1. The specimen sequenced was peripheral blood. The receptor's source is a man older than 75 with acute or convalescent COVID-19. The nucleotide sequence is given as TGTGCCAGCAGCTTCCAGGGGAACTACAATGAGCAGTTCTTC. Its coded protein is CASSFQGNYNEQFF.